The 15 T cell receptor beta chains below come from one sample, sequenced in a study of shared clonotypes between healthy human individuals. The method was immunoSEQ multiplex PCR; TCRdb's version includes in-frame clones alone and lacks a portion of them. The table lists 2.3 million or so clones, more than 80% of them singletons. The sample was naive CD4+ T cells from PBMCs. This sample's subset: CD45RA+ positively selected. The receptor source for this set is a man younger than 35 in good health. Some clones in this sample may be carry-over from other donors' samples.

V usage is TRBV5-8 and J usage is TRBJ1-5, with D maybe TRBD1 (6 bases). Germline CDR1 SGHTS, CDR2 YDEGEE. Trimming removed 1 base from V and 5 bases from J, with 16 bases in between. The CDR3 runs to 16 residues. The CDR3 DNA is TGTGCCAGCAGCTTGTGGTCGGGCAGGGGCGATCAGCCCCAGCATTTT. Amino acid sequence: CASSLWSGRGDQPQHF.

The CDR3 DNA reads TGTGCCAGCAGCGCGGGACAGCCGTCCTATGGCTACACCTTC. Residues: CASSAGQPSYGYTF. The chain is built from TRBV9 and TRBJ1-2, with 7 bases aligning to TRBD1. This CDR3 contains 14 residues. The ends lost 3 bases at V and 4 bases at J; junction bases unmatched: 6. Looked up from germline, CDR1 is SGDLS and CDR2 is YYNGEE.

The chain couples TRBV7-9 to TRBJ1-2; the D is unclear. The CDR3 extends over 15 amino acids. The V gene's germline CDR1 is SEHNR and CDR2 FQNEAQ (reference sequence). V was trimmed by 0 bases and J by 4 bases, leaving 12 bases between them. The CDR3 bases are TGTGCCAGCAGCTTAGCGTTGCCCCCGTCCTATGGCTACACCTTC. Amino acid sequence: CASSLALPPSYGYTF. The full variable domain, in which reference TRBV7-9 and TRBJ1-2 provide the parts outside the CDR3, is DTGVSQNPRHKITKRGQNVTFRCDPISEHNRLYWYRQTLGQGPEFLTYFQNEAQLEKSRLLSDRFSAERPKGSFSTLEIQRTEQGDSAMYLCASSLALPPSYGYTFGSGTRLTVV.

Here the CDR3 reads CASSQGTGTAGYTF. The CDR3 DNA reads TGTGCCAGCAGCCAAGGGACAGGGACTGCCGGCTACACCTTC. This chain joins TRBV7-6 and TRBJ1-2; TRBD1 matches 9 bases. Looked up from germline, CDR1 is SGHVS and CDR2 is FNYEAQ. The CDR3 consists of 14 residues. Trimming took 5 bases from V and 8 from J; bases not matched to a gene: 9.

Turning to this clone: Other DNA sequences within the sample encode an identical CDR3. The chain employs TRBV10-3 and TRBJ1-5; D not certain. V was trimmed by 0 bases and J by 4 bases, leaving 4 bases between them. Germline values: CDR1 ENHRY, CDR2 SYGVKD. The CDR3 spans 13 residues. In DNA, the CDR3 is TGTGCCATCAGTGAGTCGGGAAATCAGCCCCAGCATTTT. Its translation is CAISESGNQPQHF.

The chain uses TRBV7-8 and TRBJ2-2, with TRBD2 identical over 11 bases. The CDR3 consists of 17 residues. J lost 6 bases, V lost 6 bases, and 12 bases had no gene match. CDR1 is SGHVS, CDR2 FQNEAQ, per germline. The CDR3 region is CASSYGSSGRPPGELFF. The CDR3 bases are TGTGCCAGCAGTTACGGTTCTAGCGGGAGGCCTCCCGGGGAGCTGTTTTTT. The variable domain in full, with the rest retrieved from reference TRBV7-8 and TRBJ2-2, is GAGVSQSPRYKVAKRGQDVALRCDPISGHVSLFWYQQALGQGPEFLTYFQNEAQLDKSGLPSDRFFAERPEGSVSTLKIQRTQQEDSAVYLCASSYGSSGRPPGELFFGEGSRLTVL.

The genes are TRBV29-1 and TRBJ2-3; 11 bases agree with TRBD2. J gave up 1 base and V 5 bases, and 2 bases lay outside the gene matches. The CDR3 extends over 14 amino acids. Germline lookup yields CDR1 SQVTM and CDR2 ANQGSEA. CDR3: CSVKGLAGTDTQYF. The DNA for the CDR3 is TGCAGCGTTAAGGGACTAGCGGGCACAGATACGCAGTATTTT.

This clone was counted a single time. CDR3: CASSYQFLNTEAFF. The CDR3 region has the DNA TGTGCCAGCAGTTATCAGTTTCTGAACACTGAAGCTTTCTTT. The rearrangement uses TRBV6-5 and TRBJ1-1; D gene uncertain. This CDR3 has 14 residues. Per germline, CDR1 MNHEY and CDR2 SVGAGI. V gave up 3 bases and J gave up 0 bases, with 8 bases separating them.

The rearrangement uses TRBV29-1 and TRBJ2-5, with D maybe TRBD2 (5 bases). This CDR3 has 12 amino acids. Germline-derived CDR1 and CDR2 are SQVTM and ANQGSEA. The V and J ends lost 4 bases and 7 bases respectively, with 13 bases between them. The CDR3 DNA is TGCAGCGTTGGGGGTAGCGCTGGGACCCAGTACTTC. Amino acids: CSVGGSAGTQYF.

The gene calls are TRBV4-1 and TRBJ1-2, with no clear D. CDR3 size: 16 residues. V dropped 5 bases and J dropped 4 bases, with 20 bases sitting between them. The germline V gene has CDR1 MGHRA and CDR2 YSYEKL. CDR3 coding DNA: TGCGCCAGCAGCGAAGGGTGGAGTCCCCTCACCTATGGCTACACCTTC. Translating gives CASSEGWSPLTYGYTF.

The rearrangement uses TRBV14 and TRBJ1-1, with D perhaps matching TRBD1 (5 bases). The length of the CDR3 is 14 residues. The V gene's germline CDR1 is SGHDN and CDR2 FVKESK. V was clipped by 0 bases and J by 6 bases, with 11 bases between them. DNA for the CDR3: TGTGCCAGCAGCCAAGATAGGGGCCTATCTGAAGCTTTCTTT. Residues: CASSQDRGLSEAFF. The full variable domain, rest sourced from reference TRBV14 and TRBJ1-1, is EAGVTQFPSHSVIEKGQTVTLRCDPISGHDNLYWYRRVMGKEIKFLLHFVKESKQDESGMPNNRFLAERTGGTYSTLKVQPAELEDSGVYFCASSQDRGLSEAFFGQGTRLTVV.

The rearrangement uses TRBV11-2 and TRBJ1-2, with D perhaps TRBD1 (6 bases). This CDR3 contains 14 residues. Trimming took off 5 bases at V and 7 bases at J, with 17 bases between the two ends. Germline assignment: CDR1 SGHAT and CDR2 FQNNGV. The CDR3 DNA sequence: TGTGCCAGCAGCCCCACAGGGCCCCCCTCTGGCTACACCTTC. Translating it yields CASSPTGPPSGYTF.

The genes are TRBV5-1 and TRBJ2-1; 10 bases line up with TRBD2. Germline CDR1 and CDR2: SGHRS and YFSETQ. Germline trimming cut 3 bases from V and 0 bases from J; bases unmatched to any gene: 9. There are 18 residues in the CDR3. CDR3 sequence: CASSSGTSALSSYNEQFF. DNA for the CDR3: TGCGCCAGCAGCTCCGGGACTAGCGCCCTGAGCTCCTACAATGAGCAGTTCTTC.

V is TRBV30 and J is TRBJ2-2, with unresolved D. V shed 0 bases and J shed 7 bases, with 6 bases lying between them. The germline gives CDR1 GTSNPN, CDR2 SVGIG (reference sequence). This CDR3 has 12 amino acids. CDR3 loop: CAWSVRVGELFF. The CDR3 coding sequence is TGTGCCTGGAGTGTCCGGGTCGGGGAGCTGTTTTTT.

This chain uses TRBV5-1 with TRBJ1-1; 10 bases map to TRBD1. J lost 1 base, V lost 4 bases, and 10 bases had no gene match. This CDR3 has 17 amino acids. Germline V gives CDR1 SGHRS, CDR2 YFSETQ. The CDR3 DNA reads as TGCGCCAGCAGCCGCGGGACAGGGGAAATGGGGAACACTGAAGCTTTCTTT. Protein product: CASSRGTGEMGNTEAFF. The full variable domain, with the rest looked up from reference TRBV5-1 and TRBJ1-1, is KAGVTQTPRYLIKTRGQQVTLSCSPISGHRSVSWYQQTPGQGLQFLFEYFSETQRNKGNFPGRFSGRQFSNSRSEMNVSTLELGDSALYLCASSRGTGEMGNTEAFFGQGTRLTVV.